One and the same sample provided the 11 T cell receptor beta chains below, sequenced in a study of CD8 T cells in ankylosing spondylitis. Study conclusions and caveats: Blood of patients with ankylosing spondylitis appeared to be characterized by a TCR beta motif of several highly homologous variants.

In TCRdb, the 5' RACE reads were re-called with MiXCR into one record per CDR3 protein. The table shows about 800,000 distinct CDR3 sequences, with around 11% occurring only once. Their specific antigens are unknown. The sequencing input was blood, either unsorted or a sorted T cell fraction (not recorded which). The receptor set was obtained from a male donor with ankylosing spondylitis.

This clonotype was detected ten times or more. The CDR3 DNA sequence: TGCAGCGTTGAAGCAATAGCGGGAGGGGAGCAGTTCTTC. It codes for CSVEAIAGGEQFF. This sequence joins TRBV29-1 and TRBJ2-1, with 11 bases that match TRBD2. In germline, CDR1 is SQVTM, CDR2 ANQGSEA. The CDR3 contains 13 residues. The junction had 3 bases not matched to a gene; V was cut back by 1 base and J by 10 bases.

The chain recombines TRBV6-1 with TRBJ1-5; D is uncertain. The germline gives CDR1 MNHNS, CDR2 SASEGT. The CDR3 totals 16 residues. Trimming cost V 6 bases and J 0 bases, with 15 bases left between them. CDR3 nucleotides: TGTGCCAGCAGCCAGACCCCTGCGGGTAGCAATCAGCCCCAGCATTTT. It translates to CASSQTPAGSNQPQHF.

The chain couples TRBV6-2 or TRBV6-3 to TRBJ2-1; D call uncertain. Germline values: CDR1 MNHEY, CDR2 SVGEGT. The CDR3 extends over 16 amino acids. V lost 5 bases and J 4 bases, leaving 18 bases between the germline ends. The chain's CDR3 is CASSHGLGLSYNEQFF. In nucleotides, the CDR3 is TGTGCCAGCAGTCACGGCTTAGGGCTGTCATACAATGAGCAGTTCTTC.

The V gene is TRBV18, the J gene TRBJ2-2; perhaps TRBD1 as D (5 bases). The germline gives CDR1 KGHSH, CDR2 LQKENI. This CDR3 comprises 15 residues. Trimming shortened V by 1 base and J by 0 bases, and 6 bases separated the two germline ends. The CDR3 protein is CASSPRQTNTGELFF. The CDR3 nucleotides read TGTGCCAGCTCACCACGACAGACGAACACCGGGGAGCTGTTTTTT.

In this sample, this clonotype turned up a few times. This chain joins TRBV15 and TRBJ2-7; 14 bases agree with TRBD2. V shed 5 bases and J 4 bases; nucleotides not matched to a gene: 7. CDR1 LNHNV and CDR2 YYDKDF come from the germline V gene (reference sequence). The CDR3 extends over 16 amino acids. CDR3 residues: CATSVRTSGRNYEQYF. CDR3 nucleotides: TGTGCCACCAGCGTCAGGACTAGCGGGAGGAATTACGAGCAGTACTTC.

CDR3 in DNA: TGCAGCGTTCAGACACGCCCAGGTGGTGACTATGGCTACACCTTC. Translated, it gives CSVQTRPGGDYGYTF. V gene TRBV29-1 combines with J gene TRBJ1-2; D call uncertain. The CDR3 is 15 amino acids. V was cut by 5 bases and J by 3 bases, with 19 bases left in between. Germline V gives CDR1 SQVTM, CDR2 ANQGSEA.

This clonotype was recorded a few times. The J gene is TRBJ1-2, the V gene TRBV19; D not certain. Trimming stripped 5 bases from V and 2 bases from J, with 12 bases between. CDR1 is LNHDA, CDR2 SQIVND, per germline (reference sequence). CDR3 size: 14 residues. DNA of the CDR3: TGTGCCAGTAGTGCCTACCAGGACAACTATGGCTACACCTTC. Encoded protein: CASSAYQDNYGYTF.

V is TRBV5-1 and J is TRBJ1-1, with 7 bases that match TRBD1. Germline V gives CDR1 SGHRS, CDR2 YFSETQ. CDR3 length: 14 amino acids. The V and J ends lost 4 bases and 10 bases, in that order; junction bases with no gene match: 13. The CDR3 DNA sequence: TGCGCCAGCAGCCCAACACAGGGGAGCGGTCGAGCTTTCTTT. Translation: CASSPTQGSGRAFF.

This clonotype was detected a few times. The rearrangement joins TRBV20-1 to TRBJ2-7, with 9 bases lining up with TRBD2. CDR3 length equals 12 residues. Per the germline V gene, CDR1 is DFQATT and CDR2 is SNEGSKA (reference sequence). V gave up 3 bases and J gave up 6 bases; unmatched junction bases: 3. The CDR3 region has the DNA TGCAGTGCTAGGGAACTAGCGGGCGAGCAGTACTTC. Residues: CSARELAGEQYF.

At least ten counts were recorded for this clonotype. J is TRBJ2-1 and V is TRBV6-2 or TRBV6-3, with a weak D call TRBD2 (6 bases). V lost 5 bases and J lost 2, with 25 bases in between. Germline V gene sequence: CDR1 MNHEY, CDR2 SVGEGT. The CDR3 has 19 residues. The CDR3 nucleotides are TGTGCCAGCAGTCCCGGGACTTTTTATACAGATCGAGCCTACAATGAGCAGTTCTTC. Residues: CASSPGTFYTDRAYNEQFF.

The CDR3 region has the DNA TGCAGTGCTAGCGGGGGGCTCGGCACAGATACGCAGTATTTT. This codes for CSASGGLGTDTQYF. The chain couples TRBV20-1 to TRBJ2-3, with a tentative D call TRBD2 (7 bases). Germline V CDR1 and CDR2: DFQATT, SNEGSKA (reference sequence). The CDR3 is made up of 14 amino acids. Trimming took 3 bases from V and 1 from J, leaving 11 bases between them.